The sequence of this T cell receptor beta chain was determined in a study of early T cells in non-severe SARS-CoV-2 infection. The J segment lost 8 bases and the V segment lost 5 bases, leaving 10 bases of the junction unmatched. This CDR3 has 14 amino acids. The germline V gene encodes CDR1 SGHTA and CDR2 FQGNSA. Unique molecular identifiers were attached to individual cDNA molecules. One entry per CDR3 protein results from TCRdb running MiXCR on the 5' RACE reads. The data hold around 35,000 distinct CDR3 sequences, with approximately 6% observed a single time. Sequenced: whole blood. The chain links TRBV7-2 to TRBJ1-2; 8 bases agree with TRBD1. The TCR was taken from an adult who was a healthcare worker with PCR-confirmed SARS-CoV-2 infection or an uninfected control (not recorded which). CDR3 loop: CASSPDRVRDGYTF. CDR3 DNA: TGTGCCAGCAGCCCGGACAGGGTCAGGGACGGCTACACCTTC.